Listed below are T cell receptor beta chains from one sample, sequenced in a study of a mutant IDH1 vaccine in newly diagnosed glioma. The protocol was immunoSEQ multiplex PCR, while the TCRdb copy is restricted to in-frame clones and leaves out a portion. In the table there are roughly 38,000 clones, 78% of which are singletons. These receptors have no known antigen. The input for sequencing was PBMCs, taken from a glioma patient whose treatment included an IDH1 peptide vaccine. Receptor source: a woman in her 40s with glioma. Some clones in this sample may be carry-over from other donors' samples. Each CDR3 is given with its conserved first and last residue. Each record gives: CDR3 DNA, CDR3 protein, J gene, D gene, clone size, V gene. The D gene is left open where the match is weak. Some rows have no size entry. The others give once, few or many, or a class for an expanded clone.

cdr3_nt: TGTGCCACCACGGGGGGGAGGGGGCCTTTCTACGAGCAGTACTTC
cdr3_aa: CATTGGRGPFYEQYF
j_call: TRBJ2-7
d_call: NA
clone_size: NA
v_call: TRBV15

cdr3_nt: TGTGCCAGCAAGGGCCTAGCGGGCGGGGAGCAGTTCTTC
cdr3_aa: CASKGLAGGEQFF
j_call: TRBJ2-1
d_call: TRBD2
clone_size: NA
v_call: TRBV2

cdr3_nt: TGCGCCAGCAGCCCCGGGACAGCATATAATTCACCCCTCCACTTT
cdr3_aa: CASSPGTAYNSPLHF
j_call: TRBJ1-6
d_call: TRBD1
clone_size: few
v_call: TRBV5-1

cdr3_nt: TGTGCCAGCAGTTACGCCACTGAAGCTTTCTTT
cdr3_aa: CASSYATEAFF
j_call: TRBJ1-1
d_call: NA
clone_size: NA
v_call: TRBV6-5

cdr3_nt: TGTGCCAGCAGCATCTCCGCCGGGGGCGGCTATGGCTACACCTTC
cdr3_aa: CASSISAGGGYGYTF
j_call: TRBJ1-2
d_call: NA
clone_size: NA
v_call: TRBV7-2

cdr3_nt: TGTGCCAGCAGTAGGGGGCCCTACGAGCAGTACTTC
cdr3_aa: CASSRGPYEQYF
j_call: TRBJ2-7
d_call: TRBD1
clone_size: NA
v_call: TRBV7-2

cdr3_nt: TGCGCCAGCAGCCAAGAAGACCGCGACGGTTCCAATGAGCAGTTCTTC
cdr3_aa: CASSQEDRDGSNEQFF
j_call: TRBJ2-1
d_call: NA
clone_size: once
v_call: TRBV4-3

cdr3_nt: TGTGCCAGCAGGGCTGGAAACACCATATATTTT
cdr3_aa: CASRAGNTIYF
j_call: TRBJ1-3
d_call: NA
clone_size: once
v_call: TRBV9

cdr3_nt: TGCAGCGTTGTCGTCTCTGGAAACACCATATATTTT
cdr3_aa: CSVVVSGNTIYF
j_call: TRBJ1-3
d_call: NA
clone_size: NA
v_call: TRBV29-1

cdr3_nt: TGTGCCAGCAGTTCGGCACCCTCTGGAAACACCATATATTTT
cdr3_aa: CASSSAPSGNTIYF
j_call: TRBJ1-3
d_call: NA
clone_size: NA
v_call: TRBV6-1

cdr3_nt: TGTGCCAGCAGCCCCAAGCAACCTAACACTGAAGCTTTCTTT
cdr3_aa: CASSPKQPNTEAFF
j_call: TRBJ1-1
d_call: NA
clone_size: NA
v_call: TRBV27

cdr3_nt: TGTGCCACCCTACAGACAGGGGTAGGCTACACCTTC
cdr3_aa: CATLQTGVGYTF
j_call: TRBJ1-2
d_call: TRBD1
clone_size: NA
v_call: TRBV28

cdr3_nt: TGCGCCAGCAGCTTGGAACCATACGAGCAGTACTTC
cdr3_aa: CASSLEPYEQYF
j_call: TRBJ2-7
d_call: NA
clone_size: NA
v_call: TRBV5-1

cdr3_nt: TGTGCTAGTGGCAACTCTAACTATGGCTACACCTTC
cdr3_aa: CASGNSNYGYTF
j_call: TRBJ1-2
d_call: NA
clone_size: NA
v_call: TRBV12-5

cdr3_nt: TGTGCCAGTAGCCCTACGCCCCGCGCTAGCGGAGAGGTGCGGTACTTC
cdr3_aa: CASSPTPRASGEVRYF
j_call: TRBJ2-7
d_call: TRBD2
clone_size: NA
v_call: TRBV19

cdr3_nt: TGCGCCAGCAGCCAAGATGTGGGACTAGCGGGATCCTACGAGCAGTACTTC
cdr3_aa: CASSQDVGLAGSYEQYF
j_call: TRBJ2-7
d_call: TRBD2
clone_size: NA
v_call: TRBV4-1

cdr3_nt: TGTGCCAGCAGCGCCATCTGGGATGGGGACACTGAAGCTTTCTTT
cdr3_aa: CASSAIWDGDTEAFF
j_call: TRBJ1-1
d_call: NA
clone_size: NA
v_call: TRBV7-9

cdr3_nt: TGTGCCAGCAGTCGACCTCCAGGGAATGGCAATCAGCCCCAGCATTTT
cdr3_aa: CASSRPPGNGNQPQHF
j_call: TRBJ1-5
d_call: NA
clone_size: NA
v_call: TRBV28

cdr3_nt: TGCGCCAGCAGCCGAGCGTTCGTCGGAGCCGACAATGAGCAGTTCTTC
cdr3_aa: CASSRAFVGADNEQFF
j_call: TRBJ2-1
d_call: NA
clone_size: NA
v_call: TRBV4-1

cdr3_nt: TGCGCCAGCGCTGCACTATCACACCGCACAGATACGCAGTATTTT
cdr3_aa: CASAALSHRTDTQYF
j_call: TRBJ2-3
d_call: NA
clone_size: NA
v_call: TRBV5-1

cdr3_nt: TGTGCCAGCAGCTTAGCGCTAGTGACTAGCGGCTACAATGAGCAGTTCTTC
cdr3_aa: CASSLALVTSGYNEQFF
j_call: TRBJ2-1
d_call: TRBD2
clone_size: NA
v_call: TRBV7-2

cdr3_nt: TGCAGCGTCGATACCGGGACTAATGAAAAACTGTTTTTT
cdr3_aa: CSVDTGTNEKLFF
j_call: TRBJ1-4
d_call: NA
clone_size: NA
v_call: TRBV29-1

cdr3_nt: TGTGCCAGCAGCCAAGATGGGGCTAGCGGGGGGCGGGAGCTGTTTTTT
cdr3_aa: CASSQDGASGGRELFF
j_call: TRBJ2-2
d_call: TRBD2
clone_size: NA
v_call: TRBV4-2

cdr3_nt: TGTGCCAGCAGCGTAGCGGATCTACACGCCTACAATGAGCAGTTCTTC
cdr3_aa: CASSVADLHAYNEQFF
j_call: TRBJ2-1
d_call: NA
clone_size: NA
v_call: TRBV9

cdr3_nt: TGTGCCAGCAGCCAACTACAGGGAATGTACGAGCAGTACTTC
cdr3_aa: CASSQLQGMYEQYF
j_call: TRBJ2-7
d_call: NA
clone_size: NA
v_call: TRBV14

cdr3_nt: TGTGCCAGCAGCAGGGTACAGGGGGCAGCCTTCTTT
cdr3_aa: CASSRVQGAAFF
j_call: TRBJ1-1
d_call: TRBD1
clone_size: NA
v_call: TRBV2

cdr3_nt: TGTGCCAGCGGACTGCAGCCGAACACTGAAGCTTTCTTT
cdr3_aa: CASGLQPNTEAFF
j_call: TRBJ1-1
d_call: NA
clone_size: NA
v_call: TRBV2

cdr3_nt: TGTGCCAGCAGGGCAGCCTCCGAGCAGTACTTC
cdr3_aa: CASRAASEQYF
j_call: TRBJ2-7
d_call: NA
clone_size: NA
v_call: TRBV2

cdr3_nt: TGTGCCAGCAGCCTTAGGGGACAGAGCTACGAGCAGTACTTC
cdr3_aa: CASSLRGQSYEQYF
j_call: TRBJ2-7
d_call: TRBD1
clone_size: NA
v_call: TRBV5-6

cdr3_nt: TGTGCCAGCAGCCCGAGACTAGTCTCAGATACGCAGTATTTT
cdr3_aa: CASSPRLVSDTQYF
j_call: TRBJ2-3
d_call: NA
clone_size: NA
v_call: TRBV28

cdr3_nt: TGTGCCAGCAGCTTAGGGGGGGAAGAGACCCAGTACTTC
cdr3_aa: CASSLGGEETQYF
j_call: TRBJ2-5
d_call: NA
clone_size: NA
v_call: TRBV7-9

cdr3_nt: TGTGCCAGCAGCTTTATCTCTGGGGCCAACGTCCTGACTTTC
cdr3_aa: CASSFISGANVLTF
j_call: TRBJ2-6
d_call: NA
clone_size: NA
v_call: TRBV13

cdr3_nt: TGTGCCAGCAGCGTTTCGGGTAGCGGGTTCACCGGGGAGCTGTTTTTT
cdr3_aa: CASSVSGSGFTGELFF
j_call: TRBJ2-2
d_call: TRBD2
clone_size: NA
v_call: TRBV9

cdr3_nt: TGCGGACTTACAGGGAACTATGGCTACACCTTC
cdr3_aa: CGLTGNYGYTF
j_call: TRBJ1-2
d_call: NA
clone_size: once
v_call: TRBV20-1

cdr3_nt: TGCAGCGTTGGAGATGGTTTTTTGGGCAATCAGCCCCAGCATTTT
cdr3_aa: CSVGDGFLGNQPQHF
j_call: TRBJ1-5
d_call: NA
clone_size: NA
v_call: TRBV29-1

cdr3_nt: TGTGCCAGCAGTTGGTCTTACAACACAGATACGCAGTATTTT
cdr3_aa: CASSWSYNTDTQYF
j_call: TRBJ2-3
d_call: NA
clone_size: NA
v_call: TRBV6-5

cdr3_nt: TGTGCCAGTACCCCCGTGACGGGTCGCCGTGGCTACACCTTC
cdr3_aa: CASTPVTGRRGYTF
j_call: TRBJ1-2
d_call: NA
clone_size: NA
v_call: TRBV19

cdr3_nt: TGTGCCAGCAGCCAAGAGGGCCAGGCCTCCTACGAGCAGTACTTC
cdr3_aa: CASSQEGQASYEQYF
j_call: TRBJ2-7
d_call: NA
clone_size: NA
v_call: TRBV4-2

cdr3_nt: TGTGCCAGCTCACCCCCAGGGGTCCAAGAGACCCAGTACTTC
cdr3_aa: CASSPPGVQETQYF
j_call: TRBJ2-5
d_call: NA
clone_size: NA
v_call: TRBV18

cdr3_nt: TGCAGCGCCGATCCCCCCTCAGCTAACTATGGCTACACCTTC
cdr3_aa: CSADPPSANYGYTF
j_call: TRBJ1-2
d_call: NA
clone_size: NA
v_call: TRBV29-1

cdr3_nt: TGTGCCAGCTTCGACAGGGGGGCGGGAAAACTGTTTTTT
cdr3_aa: CASFDRGAGKLFF
j_call: TRBJ1-4
d_call: TRBD1
clone_size: NA
v_call: TRBV28

cdr3_nt: TGTGCCAGCAGCGCGGGTGGCAGCGGAGACTACGAGCAGTACTTC
cdr3_aa: CASSAGGSGDYEQYF
j_call: TRBJ2-7
d_call: NA
clone_size: NA
v_call: TRBV7-9

cdr3_nt: TGTGCCAGCAGTTCTTGGGGGAGACTAGCGGGGGGCGAAGAGACCCAGTACTTC
cdr3_aa: CASSSWGRLAGGEETQYF
j_call: TRBJ2-5
d_call: TRBD2
clone_size: NA
v_call: TRBV28

cdr3_nt: TGTGCCAGCAGCGGGACCCTATCGGGGGCGGAGACCCAGTACTTC
cdr3_aa: CASSGTLSGAETQYF
j_call: TRBJ2-5
d_call: NA
clone_size: NA
v_call: TRBV6-1

cdr3_nt: TGTGCCAGCAGCGTAGAAGGGGGGGGGACCCAGTACTTC
cdr3_aa: CASSVEGGGTQYF
j_call: TRBJ2-5
d_call: NA
clone_size: NA
v_call: TRBV9

cdr3_nt: TGTGCCTGGAGTGTTAATTCAAGAGAGACCCAGTACTTC
cdr3_aa: CAWSVNSRETQYF
j_call: TRBJ2-5
d_call: NA
clone_size: NA
v_call: TRBV30

cdr3_nt: TGTGCCAGCAGCTTCGACAGCAATCAGCCCCAGCATTTT
cdr3_aa: CASSFDSNQPQHF
j_call: TRBJ1-5
d_call: NA
clone_size: once
v_call: TRBV5-4

cdr3_nt: TGTGCCACCAGCAGAGCTTCGGGACGGGTAAACTATGGCTACACCTTC
cdr3_aa: CATSRASGRVNYGYTF
j_call: TRBJ1-2
d_call: NA
clone_size: NA
v_call: TRBV15

cdr3_nt: TGCAGCGCCGTAACAGGGGAGGACTATGGCTACACCTTC
cdr3_aa: CSAVTGEDYGYTF
j_call: TRBJ1-2
d_call: TRBD1
clone_size: few
v_call: TRBV29-1

cdr3_nt: TGTGCCAGCAGCTTGGCAGGGTCTCGTTGGAAACTGTTTTTT
cdr3_aa: CASSLAGSRWKLFF
j_call: TRBJ1-4
d_call: NA
clone_size: few
v_call: TRBV5-6

cdr3_nt: TGTGCCAGCGGCCCTTTCCGAGGTAGTAATTCACCCCTCCACTTT
cdr3_aa: CASGPFRGSNSPLHF
j_call: TRBJ1-6
d_call: NA
clone_size: few
v_call: TRBV7-2

cdr3_nt: TGCGCCAGCAGCTTTAGTGGCTCCGGTGATGGCTACACCTTC
cdr3_aa: CASSFSGSGDGYTF
j_call: TRBJ1-2
d_call: NA
clone_size: NA
v_call: TRBV5-1

cdr3_nt: TGTGCCAGCAGCCAAGATCACGGCAGTAGTAACACTGAAGCTTTCTTT
cdr3_aa: CASSQDHGSSNTEAFF
j_call: TRBJ1-1
d_call: NA
clone_size: NA
v_call: TRBV4-2